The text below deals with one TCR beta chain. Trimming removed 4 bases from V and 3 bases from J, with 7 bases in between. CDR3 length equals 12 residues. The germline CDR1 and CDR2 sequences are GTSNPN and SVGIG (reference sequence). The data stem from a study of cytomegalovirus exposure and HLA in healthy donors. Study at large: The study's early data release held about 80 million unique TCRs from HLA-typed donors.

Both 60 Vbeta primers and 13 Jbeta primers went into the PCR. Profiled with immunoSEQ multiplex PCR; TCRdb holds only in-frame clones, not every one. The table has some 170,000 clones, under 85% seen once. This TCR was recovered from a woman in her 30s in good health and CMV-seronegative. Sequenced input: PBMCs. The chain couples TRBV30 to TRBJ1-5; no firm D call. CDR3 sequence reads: CAWKQPNQPQHF. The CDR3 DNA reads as TGTGCCTGGAAACAGCCCAATCAGCCCCAGCATTTT. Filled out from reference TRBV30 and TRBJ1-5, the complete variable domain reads SQTIHQWPATLVQPVGSPLSLECTVEGTSNPNLYWYRQAAGRGLQLLFYSVGIGQISSEVPQNLSASRPQDRQFILSSKKLLLSDSGFYLCAWKQPNQPQHFGDGTRLSIL.